This T cell receptor beta chain was captured by sequencing in a study of graft-versus-host responses after intestinal transplantation. Study as a whole: In this cohort, recipients had multivisceral, liver-intestinal, or isolated intestinal transplants. The study gave all recipients anti-thymocyte globulin induction, then tacrolimus and steroids for 2 to 3 years.

Sequencing used immunoSEQ multiplex PCR; TCRdb keeps in-frame clones, though not all of them. Of around 130,000 clones in the sample, approximately 94% were seen once. Turning to this clone: Antigen unknown.

Germline V gene data show CDR1 as LGHNA and CDR2 as YNFKEQ. The CDR3 contains 15 residues. V lost 3 bases and J 0 bases, leaving 11 bases between the germline ends. The chain recombines TRBV4-2 with TRBJ1-1; D possibly corresponds to TRBD1 (5 bases). The sample here was unstimulated CD4+ T cells sorted from spleen or lymph node cells, taken before intestinal transplant. The clonotype comes from a human donor who received an intestinal transplant. The CDR3 sequence: CASSQGTYMNTEAFF. The CDR3 DNA follows: TGTGCCAGCAGCCAGGGGACCTACATGAACACTGAAGCTTTCTTT.